This paragraph covers one T cell receptor (beta chain) sequence. Which antigen it targets is not known. No quality values exist for individual bases; no much larger clone is one base distant. TCR CDR3 regions were amplified from genomic DNA by multiplex PCR using the deep immunoSEQ assay. Genomic DNA extracted from each cell subset was distributed evenly over all wells of several immunoSEQ 96-well plates, and each plate served as one replicate. For unsorted PBMC, around 0.3 ug genomic DNA, equal to 25,000 to 35,000 T cell genomes, was loaded into each replicate PCR. Ten immunoSEQ deep assay plates were used to sequence unsorted PBMC genomic DNA. Purified libraries were measured with a Qubit 3.0 fluorometer, size-checked on a Bioanalyzer 2100, and measured again with the KAPA Library Quantification kit. Each immunoSEQ 96-well plate was sequenced on its own single-read 150-cycle Illumina NextSeq 550 flow cell. The paper's data handling went like this. The immunoSEQ output contained only junctional sequences without quality scores, so filtering could not match that applied to full-length reads. To assign V/J genes and CDR3, sequences were annotated against IMGT germline references using PyIR, a Python wrapper for IgBLAST v1.9. Any read was removed if the V/J assignment was weak (E-value above 1e-6), the CDR3 was missing, or the read contained stop codons, out-of-frame junctions, or ambiguous translated residues. A V3J clonotype was defined by an identical inferred V gene, J gene, and CDR3 amino acid sequence. Percentage overlap between repertoires was computed as shared unique clonotypes divided by the size of the smaller repertoire. Richness of each repertoire was evaluated using RTK rarefaction, the Chao1 estimator, and Recon v2.1 estimates of unobserved clonotypes. TCRdb provides this immuneACCESS table in a form limited to in-frame rearrangements. Some clones are lacking; in checked studies, under half of them reflect an unresolved V gene, and why the rest are absent is not known. V and J calls and clone size are given by that table; D and trimming were obtained from the DNA. For this sample there are about 450,000 clones; roughly 80% appear just once. Approximately 13% of the sample goes to the ten largest clones.

This specimen comes from a study of shared clonotypes between healthy human individuals (dated by TCRdb to the early 2020s). Regarding the complete study: Three men and two women, aged 18 to 49 years, made up the cohort. The study deeply sequenced blood TCR repertoires of five healthy adults to estimate repertoire size and the extent of clonotype sharing between individuals. To increase sequencing depth and limit assay-specific biases, TCR repertoire library preparation and sequencing were carried out by different laboratories using diverse techniques. Between about 0.94 and 8.9 billion PBMCs per donor were obtained by leukapheresis.

Summary of the overall study and its limitations: Pairwise subsampling indicated that sequencing depth was expected to affect the degree of clonotype sharing among donors. The genetic and exposure-history diversity represented was limited by the small number of donors. Sampling was limited to blood, and TCR repertoires in tissue likely differ from TCR repertoires in blood.

Donors were healthy HIV-negative adults with no recently reported acute infections or vaccinations. Only Caucasian adults living in Nashville, Tennessee, USA were represented among the donors. In the unsorted samples, some 94 million PBMCs were counted, and genomic DNA was extracted using the QIAamp DNA Blood Mini kit. Blood was collected by leukapheresis, and PBMCs were isolated by Ficoll-Histopaque density gradient centrifugation and then cryopreserved in liquid nitrogen vapor phase. CDR1 and CDR2 are read off the germline V gene (reference sequence) as GTSNPN and SVGIG. The CDR3 covers 13 residues, taking in both the cysteine and the phenylalanine. The kept DNA is CDR3 alone, 39 bases in frame from the first base. V is clipped by 4 bases and J by 1 base, and the sequence between their germline boundaries is 11 bases long.

The receptor was isolated from a woman between 35 and 50 years old in good health. Some clones in this sample may be carry-over from other donors' samples. The rearrangement combines TRBV30 with TRBJ2-7, with no confident D gene call. Sequenced: PBMCs. The sequenced DNA is TGTGCCTGGAATCTCTTACAGTCCTACGAGCAGTACTTC. It translates as CAWNLLQSYEQYF.